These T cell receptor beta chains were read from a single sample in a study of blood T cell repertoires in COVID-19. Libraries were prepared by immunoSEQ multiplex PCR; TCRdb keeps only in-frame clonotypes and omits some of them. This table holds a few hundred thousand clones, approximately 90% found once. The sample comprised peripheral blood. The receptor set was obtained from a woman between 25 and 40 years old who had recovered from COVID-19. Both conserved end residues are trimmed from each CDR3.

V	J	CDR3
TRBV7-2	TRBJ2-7	ASSLSTGKGYEQY
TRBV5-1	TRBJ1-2	ASSLGHSRGYT
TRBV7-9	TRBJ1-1	ASSLVSGFEAF
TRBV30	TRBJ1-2	AWSLGGGYGYT
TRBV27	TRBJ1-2	ASSLYAGRAGLSNYGYT
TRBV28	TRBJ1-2	ASSSQDYGYT
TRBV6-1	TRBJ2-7	ASSEWGLAYEQY
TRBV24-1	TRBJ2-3	ATNPGQGATDTQY
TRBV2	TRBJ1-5	ASRDRGVQPQH
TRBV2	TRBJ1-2	ASSVTGNYGYT
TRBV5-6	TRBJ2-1	ASSLGDRPLYNEQF
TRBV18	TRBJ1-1	ASSATTGEEAF